The 11 T cell receptor beta chains presented below share a single source sample, sequenced in a study of T cell changes during pregnancy in multiple sclerosis. The data were produced by immunoSEQ multiplex PCR, yet TCRdb's version contains in-frame clones alone and is incomplete. The sample yields roughly 40,000 clones, approximately 90% seen once. The input for sequencing was CD4+ T cells from peripheral blood mononuclear cells, taken in the first trimester of pregnancy. The receptors were gathered from a female donor with multiple sclerosis, enrolled in a pregnancy study.

The table lists this clone with a count of one. The rearrangement joins TRBV12-5 to TRBJ2-7, with 9 bases identical to TRBD2. The germline V gene has CDR1 LGHNT and CDR2 FRNRAP. This CDR3 contains 16 residues. V lost 0 bases, J lost 4 bases, and 7 bases stayed unmatched. CDR3 DNA sequence: TGTGCTAGTGGTTTGGTACAGGGTAGCGGGAGATACGAGCAGTACTTC. Translated: CASGLVQGSGRYEQYF.

This chain connects TRBV19 to TRBJ1-1, with D possibly being TRBD1 (5 bases). CDR1 is LNHDA, CDR2 SQIVND, per germline (reference sequence). Trimming took 1 base from V and 0 from J, leaving 15 bases between them. The CDR3 is 17 residues long. CDR3 DNA sequence: TGTGCCAGTAGTATAGGAGCAGGTGGGGCGGTGAACACTGAAGCTTTCTTT. Its translation is CASSIGAGGAVNTEAFF.

This rearrangement joins TRBV12-5 to TRBJ2-3, with TRBD1 matching 7 bases. Trimming removed 4 bases from V and 2 bases from J; junction bases left unmatched: 3. The CDR3 length is 14 residues. Germline V lookup: CDR1 LGHNT, CDR2 FRNRAP. CDR3 in DNA: TGTGCTAGTGGTTCCGGACAGGCCACAGATACGCAGTATTTT. Residues: CASGSGQATDTQYF.

This sequence joins TRBV13 and TRBJ2-3, with D maybe TRBD1 (6 bases). With 5 bases removed from V and 2 bases from J, the gap between germline ends came to 14 bases. Per the germline V gene, CDR1 is PRHDT and CDR2 is FYEKMQ (reference sequence). The CDR3 has 15 amino acids. The CDR3 DNA reads as TGTGCCAGCAGCGTGACCACAGGGTTCACAGATACGCAGTATTTT. This sequence encodes CASSVTTGFTDTQYF. The full variable domain, its missing parts supplied by reference TRBV13 and TRBJ2-3, is AAGVIQSPRHLIKEKRETATLKCYPIPRHDTVYWYQQGPGQDPQFLISFYEKMQSDKGSIPDRFSAQQFSDYHSELNMSSLELGDSALYFCASSVTTGFTDTQYFGPGTRLTVL.

This clone was seen a few times. The chain has TRBV11-2 and TRBJ1-6; TRBD1 agrees at 8 bases. Trimming at V came to 3 bases and at J to 10 bases, leaving 11 bases not matched to a gene. This CDR3 spans 16 amino acids. CDR1 is SGHAT, CDR2 FQNNGV, per germline. The CDR3 nucleotides are TGTGCCAGCAGCTTGCTCCGGACAGGGACCCGGTCACCCCTCCACTTT. It is translated as CASSLLRTGTRSPLHF.

The rearrangement links TRBV7-2 to TRBJ1-3; tentatively, D is TRBD1 (6 bases). CDR1 is SGHTA and CDR2 is FQGNSA in the germline V gene. The V end was cut by 3 bases, the J end by 5 bases, with 14 bases between. This CDR3 contains 15 residues. The CDR3, as DNA: TGTGCCAGCAGCTTTGAGACAGGACCTAGAAACACCATATATTTT. It is translated as CASSFETGPRNTIYF.

This chain uses TRBV5-4 with TRBJ2-3; TRBD2 agrees at 9 bases. CDR1 and CDR2 from the germline V gene are SGHNT and YYREEE (reference sequence). The CDR3 runs to 16 residues. J gave up 6 bases and V 0 bases, and 8 bases lay outside the gene matches. CDR3 sequence: CASSLARAGGWDTQYF. DNA of the CDR3: TGTGCCAGCAGCTTGGCCCGAGCGGGGGGATGGGATACGCAGTATTTT.

The chain is built from TRBV7-2 and TRBJ2-5; weak D call: TRBD2 (5 bases). Trimming pared 0 bases from V and 4 bases from J, leaving 18 bases between. The CDR3 consists of 17 residues. Looked up from germline, CDR1 is SGHTA and CDR2 is FQGNSA. The CDR3 bases are TGTGCCAGCAGCTTAGCGCTGCGCCTCCTTGAGGGAGAGACCCAGTACTTC. Its translation is CASSLALRLLEGETQYF.

This chain connects TRBV11-2 to TRBJ2-1; D unresolved. V was cut by 5 bases and J by 5 bases, with 4 bases left in between. The CDR3 extends over 11 amino acids. Looked up from germline, CDR1 is SGHAT and CDR2 is FQNNGV. The chain's CDR3 is CASSPNNEQFF. The CDR3, as DNA: TGTGCCAGCAGCCCTAACAATGAGCAGTTCTTC.

The chain has TRBV4-1 and TRBJ2-1, with 10 bases fitting TRBD2. Trimming at V came to 3 bases and at J to 5 bases, leaving 1 base not matched to a gene. Germline V lookup: CDR1 MGHRA, CDR2 YSYEKL. The CDR3 spans 14 residues. CDR3 coding DNA: TGCGCCAGCAGCCACGGACTAGCGGACAATGAGCAGTTCTTC. This encodes CASSHGLADNEQFF.

V gene TRBV11-3 combines with J gene TRBJ2-1; TRBD2 matches at 11 bases. The CDR3 covers 16 residues. V lost 5 bases to trimming and J lost 2 bases; unmatched junction nucleotides: 5. Germline-derived CDR1 and CDR2 are SGHNT and YENEEA. This CDR3 reads CASSPPTSGAYNEQFF. The CDR3 nucleotides read TGTGCCAGCAGCCCGCCGACTAGCGGGGCCTACAATGAGCAGTTCTTC.